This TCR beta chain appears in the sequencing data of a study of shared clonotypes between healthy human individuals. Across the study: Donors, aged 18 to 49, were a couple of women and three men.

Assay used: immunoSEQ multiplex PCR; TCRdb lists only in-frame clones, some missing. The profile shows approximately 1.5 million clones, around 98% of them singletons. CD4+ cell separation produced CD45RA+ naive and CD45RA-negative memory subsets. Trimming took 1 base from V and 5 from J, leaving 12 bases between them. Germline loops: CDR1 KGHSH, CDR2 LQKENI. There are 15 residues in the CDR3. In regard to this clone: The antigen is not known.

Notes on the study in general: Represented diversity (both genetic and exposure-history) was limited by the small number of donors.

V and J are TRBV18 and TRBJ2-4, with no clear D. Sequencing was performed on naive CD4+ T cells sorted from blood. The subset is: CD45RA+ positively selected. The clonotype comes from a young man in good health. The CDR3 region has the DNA TGTGCCAGCTCACCACTCTCGGCCATTGAAAACATTCAGTACTTC. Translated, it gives CASSPLSAIENIQYF.